Detailed here is one T cell receptor beta chain. Antigen unknown. The sample originates from a study of T cells expressing NK-cell markers. Turning to the study itself: Of eight sequenced donors, seven were HCMV-seropositive and one HCMV-seronegative. General study points: Leadership of the CD3+CD56-NKG2C+ fraction also belonged to these clonotypes in four donors. Of CD8+ T cells, about 1.0-8% belonged to dominant NKG2C+ clonotypes in six donors.

The TCR beta cDNA came from 5'RACE template switching with UMIs. TCRdb re-called the 5' RACE reads; one entry per CDR3 protein, DNA not given. This table holds about 180,000 distinct CDR3 sequences. Sequencing was done on a sample of blood T cells: a sorted CD56 or NKG2C T cell subset, CD4+ or CD8+ T cells, or bulk PBMC T cells (not recorded which). The TCR was taken from a man between 18 and 69 years old in good health.

CDR3 residues: CSARGLPPSGMESEQFF. This rearrangement joins TRBV20-1 to TRBJ2-1; TCRdb names TRBD2, which stays unverified in the absence of DNA. This CDR3 spans 17 amino acids. In germline, CDR1 is DFQATT, CDR2 SNEGSKA (reference sequence).